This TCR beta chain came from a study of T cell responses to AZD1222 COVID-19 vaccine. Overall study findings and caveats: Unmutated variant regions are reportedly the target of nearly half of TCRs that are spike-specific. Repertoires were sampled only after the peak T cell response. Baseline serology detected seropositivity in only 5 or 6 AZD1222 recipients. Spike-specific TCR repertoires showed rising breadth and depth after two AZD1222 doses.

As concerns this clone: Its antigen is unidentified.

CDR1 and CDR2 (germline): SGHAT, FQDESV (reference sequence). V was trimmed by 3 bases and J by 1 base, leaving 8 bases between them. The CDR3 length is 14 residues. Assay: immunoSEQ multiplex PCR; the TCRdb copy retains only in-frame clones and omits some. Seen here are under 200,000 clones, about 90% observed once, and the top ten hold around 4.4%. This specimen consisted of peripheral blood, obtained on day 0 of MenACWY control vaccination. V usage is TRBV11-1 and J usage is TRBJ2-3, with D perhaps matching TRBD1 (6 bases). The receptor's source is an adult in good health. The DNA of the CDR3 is TGTGCCAGCAGCTTCAGGGGTGGCACAGATACGCAGTATTTT. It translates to CASSFRGGTDTQYF.